Sequencing of this T cell receptor beta chain was carried out in a study of PD-L1 blockade in urothelial cancer. As for the study in general: The analyses of blood took place 3 weeks (second dose) and 6 weeks after treatment start. Researchers found blood samples held a median of around 140,000 T cells.

The time point here: pretreatment peripheral blood. Synthetically made TCR analog templates were put into each PCR as spikes. The assay was immunoSEQ multiplex PCR, and TCRdb's table has in-frame clones only and misses some. Here the sample spans approximately 79,000 clones, 70% to 90% being singletons. The CDR3 spans 14 residues. Germline V gene sequence: CDR1 LNHDA, CDR2 SQIVND (reference sequence). The V and J ends lost 6 bases and 2 bases, in that order; junction bases with no gene match: 4. Material: PBMCs, obtained around atezolizumab (anti-PD-L1) treatment. The receptor was derived from a man aged 40-49 years with urothelial cancer. The chain couples TRBV19 to TRBJ2-7; 10 bases map to TRBD2. CDR3 region: CASSLLAGAYEQYF. In DNA, the CDR3 is TGTGCCAGTAGCCTTCTAGCGGGAGCCTACGAGCAGTACTTC.